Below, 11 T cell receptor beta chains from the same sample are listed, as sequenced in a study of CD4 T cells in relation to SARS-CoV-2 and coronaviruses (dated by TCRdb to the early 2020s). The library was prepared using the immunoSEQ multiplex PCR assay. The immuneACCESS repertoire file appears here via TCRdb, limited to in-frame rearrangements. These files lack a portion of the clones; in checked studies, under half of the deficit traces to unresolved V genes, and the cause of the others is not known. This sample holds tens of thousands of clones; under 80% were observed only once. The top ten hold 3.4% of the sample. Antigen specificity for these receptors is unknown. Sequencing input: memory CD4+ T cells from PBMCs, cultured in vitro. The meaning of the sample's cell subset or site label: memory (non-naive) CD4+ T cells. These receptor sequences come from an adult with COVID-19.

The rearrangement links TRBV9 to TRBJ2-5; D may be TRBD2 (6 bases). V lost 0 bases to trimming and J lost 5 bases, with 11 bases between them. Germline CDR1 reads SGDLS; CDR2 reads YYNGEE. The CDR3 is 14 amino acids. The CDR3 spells CASSVDGSWETQYF. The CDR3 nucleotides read TGTGCCAGCAGCGTAGACGGGAGTTGGGAGACCCAGTACTTC.

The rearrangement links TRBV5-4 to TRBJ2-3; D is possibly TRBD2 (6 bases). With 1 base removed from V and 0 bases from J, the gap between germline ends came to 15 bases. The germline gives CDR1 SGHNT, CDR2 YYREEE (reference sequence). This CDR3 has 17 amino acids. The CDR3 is CASSLLLGGSSTDTQYF. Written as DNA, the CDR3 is TGTGCCAGCAGCTTGCTTCTGGGAGGATCTAGCACAGATACGCAGTATTTT.

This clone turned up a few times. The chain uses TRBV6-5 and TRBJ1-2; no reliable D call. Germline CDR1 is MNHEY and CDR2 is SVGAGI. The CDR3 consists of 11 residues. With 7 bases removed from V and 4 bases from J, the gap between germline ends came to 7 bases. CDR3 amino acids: CASTPIYGYTF. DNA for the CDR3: TGTGCCAGCACCCCCATCTATGGCTACACCTTC.

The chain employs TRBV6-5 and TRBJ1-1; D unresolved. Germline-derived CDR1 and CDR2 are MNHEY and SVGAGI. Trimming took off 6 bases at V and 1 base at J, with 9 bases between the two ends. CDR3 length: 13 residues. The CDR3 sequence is CASRPRGNTEAFF. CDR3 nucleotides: TGTGCCAGCAGACCCCGAGGGAACACTGAAGCTTTCTTT.

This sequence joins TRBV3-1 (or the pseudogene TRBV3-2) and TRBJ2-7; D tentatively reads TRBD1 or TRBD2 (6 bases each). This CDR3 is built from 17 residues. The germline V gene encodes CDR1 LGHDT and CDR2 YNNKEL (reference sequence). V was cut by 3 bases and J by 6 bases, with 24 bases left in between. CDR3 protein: CASSHPTWGAVVSEQYF. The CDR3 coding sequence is TGTGCCAGCAGCCACCCCACATGGGGGGCCGTAGTCTCCGAGCAGTACTTC.

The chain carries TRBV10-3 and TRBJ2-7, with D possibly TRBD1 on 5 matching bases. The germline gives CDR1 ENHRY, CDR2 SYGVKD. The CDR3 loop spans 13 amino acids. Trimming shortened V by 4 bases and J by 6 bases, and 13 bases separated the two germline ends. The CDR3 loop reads CAISAGSGSEQYF. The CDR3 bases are TGTGCCATCAGTGCAGGGTCTGGTTCCGAGCAGTACTTC.

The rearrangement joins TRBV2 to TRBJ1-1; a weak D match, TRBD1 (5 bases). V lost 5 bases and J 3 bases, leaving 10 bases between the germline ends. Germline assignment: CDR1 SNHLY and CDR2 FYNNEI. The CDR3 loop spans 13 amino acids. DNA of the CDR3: TGTGCCAGCAGTTCCCGGGGGGACACTGAAGCTTTCTTT. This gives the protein CASSSRGDTEAFF.

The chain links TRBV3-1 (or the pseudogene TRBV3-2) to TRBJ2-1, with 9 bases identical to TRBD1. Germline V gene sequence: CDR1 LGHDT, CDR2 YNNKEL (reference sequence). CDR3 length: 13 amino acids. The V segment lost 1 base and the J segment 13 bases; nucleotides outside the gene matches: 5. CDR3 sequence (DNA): TGTGCCAGCAGCCAAGCTACAGGGGGCGGTCAGTTCTTC. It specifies CASSQATGGGQFF.

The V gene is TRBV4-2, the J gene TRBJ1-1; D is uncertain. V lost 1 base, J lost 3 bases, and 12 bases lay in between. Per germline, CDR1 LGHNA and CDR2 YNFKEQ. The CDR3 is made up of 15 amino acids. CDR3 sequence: CASSQVWGADTEAFF. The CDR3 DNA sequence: TGTGCCAGCAGCCAAGTTTGGGGTGCGGACACTGAAGCTTTCTTT.

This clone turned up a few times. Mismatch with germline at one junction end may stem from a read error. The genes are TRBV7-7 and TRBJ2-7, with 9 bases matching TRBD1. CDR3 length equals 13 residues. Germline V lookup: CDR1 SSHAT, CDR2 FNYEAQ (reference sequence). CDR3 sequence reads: CASSLTGGGEQYF. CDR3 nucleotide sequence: TGTGCTAGCAGCTTAACAGGGGGCGGCGAGCAGTACTTC.

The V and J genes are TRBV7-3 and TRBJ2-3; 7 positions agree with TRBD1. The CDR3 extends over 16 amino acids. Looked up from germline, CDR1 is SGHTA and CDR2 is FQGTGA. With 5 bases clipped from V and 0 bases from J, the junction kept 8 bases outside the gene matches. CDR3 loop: CASSPPGQASTDTQYF. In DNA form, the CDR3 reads TGTGCCAGCAGCCCTCCAGGACAGGCTAGCACAGATACGCAGTATTTT.